The clone carrying this T cell receptor beta chain came up once. The CDR3 is 13 residues long. Germline V CDR1 and CDR2: MRHNA, SNTAGT. Losses at the gene ends were 9 bases for V and 5 bases for J; bases not matched to a gene: 8. This sample is drawn from a study of blood T cell repertoires in COVID-19. Overall study: Samples came from the United States, Italy and Spain, spanning acute and convalescent COVID-19.

Per the study methods: Cell counts per sample came from amplifying reference gene primers. This table comes from immunoSEQ multiplex PCR, and its TCRdb copy is limited to in-frame clones, with some not included. The D gene and trimming were derived from the DNA, and the V and J assignments and clone size from that table. The sample has about 150,000 clones; more than 75% are singletons. In Seattle, patients joined the study during active infection and were tracked longitudinally. Material for sequencing was peripheral blood. V gene TRBV6-4 combines with J gene TRBJ2-7; 9 positions match TRBD1. The TCR was taken from a woman aged 80 or over with COVID-19, enrolled during active disease. The CDR3 is CASTGTGNDEQYF. The CDR3 coding sequence is TGTGCCAGTACCGGGACAGGGAACGACGAGCAGTACTTC.